The next 23 T cell receptor beta chains were all read from a single sample in a study of T cell repertoires in cytomegalovirus infection. TCRdb re-analysed the reads in MiXCR, keeping a single row per CDR3 protein. The sample consists of roughly 990,000 distinct CDR3 sequences, roughly a third of them appearing once. Antigens of these TCRs are unknown. The sample here was cultured CD8+ T cells from PBMCs, taken from culture after CMV antigen stimulation. Receptor source: a human donor in good health (CMV status not recorded). Some clones in this sample may be carry-over from other donors' samples.

This clonotype was seen more than once but under ten times. This chain connects TRBV12-3 or TRBV12-4 to TRBJ2-3, with 11 bases aligning to TRBD1. V trimming: 6 bases; J trimming: 3 bases; junction bases outside the gene matches: 5. CDR3 length equals 15 residues. CDR3 residues: CASRRTGGATDTQYF. The CDR3 nucleotides read TGTGCCAGCAGGCGGACAGGGGGCGCGACAGATACGCAGTATTTT.

V gene TRBV27 combines with J gene TRBJ2-1, with 7 bases aligning to TRBD2. Germline V gene data show CDR1 as MNHEY and CDR2 as SMNVEV (reference sequence). With 1 base clipped from V and 2 bases from J, the junction kept 5 bases outside the gene matches. The CDR3 covers 16 residues. This CDR3 is CASSLYVGGAYNEQFF. CDR3 in DNA: TGTGCCAGCAGTTTATATGTGGGAGGGGCCTACAATGAGCAGTTCTTC.

This clonotype has more than one count but fewer than ten. The chain carries TRBV6-6 and TRBJ1-1; TRBD1 is a possible D gene (5 bases). The CDR3 sequence is 16 residues long. Trimming left V 4 bases short and J 8 bases short, with 23 bases between. From germline, CDR1 is MNHNY and CDR2 SVGAGI (reference sequence). The CDR3 DNA sequence: TGTGCCAGCAGTTCAACACGGGGACGGATCGACGCGGAAGCTTTCTTT. Encoded protein: CASSSTRGRIDAEAFF.

This clonotype was counted between two and nine times. V gene TRBV7-4 combines with J gene TRBJ2-6; 12 nucleotides line up with TRBD2. The CDR3 loop spans 18 amino acids. Per the germline V gene, CDR1 is SGHVT and CDR2 is SQSDAQ. V was clipped by 3 bases and J by 3 bases; unmatched bases: 6. CDR3 residues: CASSFNLAGGLGANVLTF. CDR3 nucleotides: TGTGCCAGCAGCTTTAATCTAGCGGGGGGGCTTGGGGCCAACGTCCTGACTTTC. Full variable domain (outside the CDR3, taken from reference TRBV7-4 and TRBJ2-6): GAGVSQSPRYKVAKRGRDVALRCDSISGHVTLYWYRQTLGQGSEVLTYSQSDAQRDKSGRPSGRFSAERPERSVSTLKIQRTEQGDSAVYLCASSFNLAGGLGANVLTFGAGSRLTVL.

At least ten counts were recorded for this clonotype. The chain couples TRBV7-8 to TRBJ2-7; tentative D call: TRBD2 (5 bases). V lost 5 bases, J lost 2 bases, and 16 bases lay in between. The CDR3 sequence is 15 residues long. Per germline, CDR1 SGHVS and CDR2 FQNEAQ. The CDR3 reads CASSLLGLSAYEQYF. CDR3 nucleotides: TGTGCCAGCAGCCTCTTAGGACTTTCCGCCTACGAGCAGTACTTC.

V gene TRBV6-2 or TRBV6-3 combines with J gene TRBJ2-1; unclear D gene. With 8 bases removed from V and 2 bases from J, the gap between germline ends came to 16 bases. The CDR3 is 15 residues long. CDR1 and CDR2 (germline): MNHEY, SVGEGT. The CDR3 spells CASGLRTYAYNEQFF. The CDR3, as DNA: TGTGCCAGCGGGCTCAGGACGTACGCCTACAATGAGCAGTTCTTC.

This clonotype appeared once. The chain joins TRBV27 to TRBJ1-5; 7 nucleotides match TRBD1. CDR3 length: 15 residues. The germline gives CDR1 MNHEY, CDR2 SMNVEV (reference sequence). Trimming cost V 3 bases and J 7 bases; bases outside gene matches: 9. The CDR3 DNA is TGTGCCAGCAGTTTGAACAGGGGCTTAAAGCAGCCCCAGCATTTT. This encodes CASSLNRGLKQPQHF.

The chain recombines TRBV7-9 with TRBJ1-2; D uncertain. With 2 bases removed from V and 5 bases from J, the gap between germline ends came to 9 bases. In germline, CDR1 is SEHNR, CDR2 FQNEAQ (reference sequence). The CDR3 extends over 13 amino acids. The CDR3 coding sequence is TGTGCCAGCAGCTTAAAATTAGAGTATGGCTACACCTTC. It codes for CASSLKLEYGYTF.

This clonotype was recorded once. The genes are TRBV13 and TRBJ2-3, with D possibly TRBD2 on 7 matching bases. V was clipped by 4 bases and J by 1 base, with 12 bases between them. From germline, CDR1 is PRHDT and CDR2 FYEKMQ (reference sequence). There are 15 residues in the CDR3. Written as DNA, the CDR3 is TGTGCCAGCAGCTCGCGGGGGCCTCGCACAGATACGCAGTATTTT. Encoded protein: CASSSRGPRTDTQYF.

This chain connects TRBV7-9 to TRBJ2-4; a possible D gene is TRBD2 (6 bases). This CDR3 contains 16 residues. The V end was cut by 5 bases, the J end by 0 bases, with 14 bases between. The germline V gene encodes CDR1 SEHNR and CDR2 FQNEAQ (reference sequence). The CDR3: CASSPDYLLAKNIQYF. DNA for the CDR3: TGTGCCAGCAGCCCGGACTACCTACTAGCCAAAAACATTCAGTACTTC.

This clonotype turned up a few times. The rearrangement uses TRBV12-3 or TRBV12-4 and TRBJ2-1; 11 bases are a match to TRBD2. The CDR3 has 14 residues. J gave up 7 bases and V 7 bases, and 6 bases lay outside the gene matches. CDR3 protein: CASNVAGGRNEQFF. Here the CDR3 DNA reads TGTGCCAGCAATGTAGCGGGGGGGCGGAATGAGCAGTTCTTC.

V usage is TRBV19 and J usage is TRBJ2-2; 8 bases line up with TRBD2. The CDR3 has 15 amino acids. Losses at the gene ends were 2 bases for V and 5 bases for J; bases not matched to a gene: 4. Per germline, CDR1 LNHDA and CDR2 SQIVND (reference sequence). CDR3 sequence (DNA): TGTGCCAGTAGTATACGGGAGGGGAGTACCGGGGAGCTGTTTTTT. It codes for CASSIREGSTGELFF.

This clonotype was counted only a few times. The chain joins TRBV19 to TRBJ2-1; D possibly corresponds to TRBD2 (6 bases). The germline V and J ends were trimmed by 0 bases and 9 bases, with 9 bases remaining between them. Germline CDR1 and CDR2: LNHDA and SQIVND (reference sequence). The CDR3 spans 13 residues. The chain's CDR3 is CASSIEGGGEQFF. CDR3 in DNA: TGTGCCAGTAGTATAGAGGGGGGAGGTGAGCAGTTCTTC.

The V and J genes are TRBV6-2 or TRBV6-3 and TRBJ2-7; D is unresolved. Looked up from germline, CDR1 is MNHEY and CDR2 is SVGEGT. Trimming left V 2 bases short and J 3 bases short, with 8 bases between. The CDR3 has 13 residues. The CDR3: CASSYGQVYEQYV. In nucleotides, the CDR3 is TGTGCCAGCAGTTACGGGCAGGTCTACGAGCAGTACGTC.

Only a few counts were recorded for this clonotype. The genes are TRBV12-3 or TRBV12-4 and TRBJ2-7; D is possibly TRBD1 or TRBD2 (5 bases each). V was trimmed by 1 base and J by 0 bases, leaving 16 bases between them. The CDR3 length is 17 residues. Written as DNA, the CDR3 is TGTGCCAGCAGTTTAGTACCCGGGACGGCCTACTCCTACGAGCAGTACTTC. It encodes CASSLVPGTAYSYEQYF.

The chain recombines TRBV10-3 with TRBJ1-1; TRBD1 matches at 9 bases. This CDR3 has 13 amino acids. Germline values: CDR1 ENHRY, CDR2 SYGVKD. The V gene end was trimmed by 3 bases and the J gene end by 4 bases; junction bases not matched to a gene: 0. The CDR3 nucleotides read TGTGCCATCAGTGAACAGGGGGCCACTGAAGCTTTCTTT. Its translation is CAISEQGATEAFF.

The table lists this clonotype with a few counts. The chain joins TRBV7-9 to TRBJ1-4; TRBD1 matches at 7 bases. CDR3 length: 16 amino acids. Germline V gene sequence: CDR1 SEHNR, CDR2 FQNEAQ (reference sequence). V lost 0 bases, J lost 5 bases, and 6 bases stayed unmatched. This CDR3 is CASSLARYRGNEKLFF. The CDR3 DNA is TGTGCCAGCAGCTTAGCGCGCTACAGGGGAAATGAAAAACTGTTTTTT.

This clonotype was detected a few times. The chain combines TRBV29-1 with TRBJ2-2, with 7 positions matching TRBD1. Germline assignment: CDR1 SQVTM and CDR2 ANQGSEA. The V gene end was trimmed by 5 bases and the J gene end by 5 bases; junction bases not matched to a gene: 11. The CDR3 spans 15 residues. The DNA of the CDR3 is TGCAGCGTTTACACCGGGACAGTGGGGACCGGGGAGCTGTTTTTT. Its protein product is CSVYTGTVGTGELFF.

The V call is TRBV19, the J call TRBJ2-1; 7 bases agree with TRBD2. V dropped 4 bases and J dropped 4; count of bases not matched to a gene: 4. Germline V gene lookup returns CDR1 LNHDA and CDR2 SQIVND (reference sequence). The length of the CDR3 is 14 residues. The CDR3 DNA reads as TGTGCCAGTAGTAGTCTAGCGGTGTACAATGAGCAGTTCTTC. Protein product: CASSSLAVYNEQFF.

This chain uses TRBV12-3 or TRBV12-4 with TRBJ2-7, with 7 bases identical to TRBD1. V shed 7 bases and J 5 bases; nucleotides not matched to a gene: 5. This CDR3 spans 12 amino acids. CDR3 sequence: CASTWTGNEQYF. DNA for the CDR3: TGTGCCAGCACCTGGACAGGTAACGAGCAGTACTTC.

In this sample, this clonotype turned up a few times. The chain has TRBV14 and TRBJ2-1, with a weak D call TRBD1 (6 bases). This CDR3 is built from 13 residues. Trimming took off 5 bases at V and 5 bases at J, with 10 bases between the two ends. Germline CDR1 and CDR2: SGHDN and FVKESK. This CDR3 is CASSATGDNEQFF. The CDR3 bases are TGTGCCAGCAGCGCGACAGGTGACAATGAGCAGTTCTTC.

The CDR3 DNA reads TGTGCCAGCAGCGCCCGAAGGATGGGGGGTGGCGGCTACACCTTC. Its protein is CASSARRMGGGGYTF. This chain links TRBV7-6 with TRBJ1-2; possible D gene TRBD1, 5 bases. Germline V gene lookup returns CDR1 SGHVS and CDR2 FNYEAQ. The CDR3 covers 15 residues. V was pared by 5 bases and J by 8 bases, with 21 bases between.

The gene calls are TRBV9 and TRBJ1-1; TRBD1 is a possible D gene (5 bases). The CDR3 is 15 amino acids. With 4 bases removed from V and 0 bases from J, the gap between germline ends came to 13 bases. Germline assignment: CDR1 SGDLS and CDR2 YYNGEE. The CDR3 reads CASSPFVGLNTEAFF. For the CDR3, the DNA is TGTGCCAGCAGCCCGTTCGTGGGGCTGAACACTGAAGCTTTCTTT.